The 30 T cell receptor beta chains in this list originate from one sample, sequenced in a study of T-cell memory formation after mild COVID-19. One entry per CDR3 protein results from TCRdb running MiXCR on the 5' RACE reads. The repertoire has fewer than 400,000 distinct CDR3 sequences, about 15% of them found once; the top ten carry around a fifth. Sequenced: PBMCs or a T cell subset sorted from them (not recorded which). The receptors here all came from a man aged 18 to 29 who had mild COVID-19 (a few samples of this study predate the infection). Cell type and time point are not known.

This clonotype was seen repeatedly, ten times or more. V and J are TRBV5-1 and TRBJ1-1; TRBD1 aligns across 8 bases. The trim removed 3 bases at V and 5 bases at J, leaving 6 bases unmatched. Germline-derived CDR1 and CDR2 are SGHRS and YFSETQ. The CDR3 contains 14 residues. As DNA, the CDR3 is TGCGCCAGCAGCTCCCAGGGGGCAGGTACTGAAGCTTTCTTT. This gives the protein CASSSQGAGTEAFF.

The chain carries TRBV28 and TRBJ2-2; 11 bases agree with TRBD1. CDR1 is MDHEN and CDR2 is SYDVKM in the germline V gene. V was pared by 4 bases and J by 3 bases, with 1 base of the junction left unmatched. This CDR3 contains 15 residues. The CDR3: CASSSGQGDTGELFF. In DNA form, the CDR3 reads TGTGCCAGCAGTTCGGGACAGGGGGACACCGGGGAGCTGTTTTTT.

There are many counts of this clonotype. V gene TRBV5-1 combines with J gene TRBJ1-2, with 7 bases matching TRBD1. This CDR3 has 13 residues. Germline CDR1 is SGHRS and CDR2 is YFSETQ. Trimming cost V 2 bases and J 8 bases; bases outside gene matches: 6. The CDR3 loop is CASSFGGTEGYTF. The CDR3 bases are TGCGCCAGCAGCTTCGGGGGGACAGAAGGCTACACCTTC.

The CDR3 DNA follows: TGTGCCAGCAGTTTATCGGCTAGCGGGGACAATGAGCAGTTCTTC. Its protein is CASSLSASGDNEQFF. The rearrangement uses TRBV2 and TRBJ2-1, with TRBD2 matching over 9 bases. Unmatched junction bases numbered 7, after V lost 5 bases and J lost 5 bases. This CDR3 has 15 residues. CDR1 is SNHLY, CDR2 FYNNEI, per germline.

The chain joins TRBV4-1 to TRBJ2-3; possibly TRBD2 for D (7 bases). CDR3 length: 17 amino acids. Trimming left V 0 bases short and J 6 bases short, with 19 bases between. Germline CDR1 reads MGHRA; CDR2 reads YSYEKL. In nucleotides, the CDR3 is TGCGCCAGCAGCCAAGATCCCACGGCGGGGGCCCAGGATACGCAGTATTTT. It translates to CASSQDPTAGAQDTQYF.

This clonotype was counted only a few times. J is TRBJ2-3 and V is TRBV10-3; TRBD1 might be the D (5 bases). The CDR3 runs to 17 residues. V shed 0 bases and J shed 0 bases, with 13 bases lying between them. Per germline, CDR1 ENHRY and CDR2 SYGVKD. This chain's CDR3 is CAISESPGIISTDTQYF. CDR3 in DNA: TGTGCCATCAGTGAGTCTCCAGGGATTATTAGCACAGATACGCAGTATTTT.

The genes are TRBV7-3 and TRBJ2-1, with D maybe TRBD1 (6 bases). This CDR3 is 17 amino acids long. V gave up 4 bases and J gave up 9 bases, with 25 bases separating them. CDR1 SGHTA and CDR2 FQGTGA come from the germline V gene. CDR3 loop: CASSSIPQGTFGGEQFF. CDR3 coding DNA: TGTGCCAGCAGCTCAATCCCTCAGGGGACCTTTGGAGGTGAGCAGTTCTTC. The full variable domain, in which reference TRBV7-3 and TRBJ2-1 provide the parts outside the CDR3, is GAGVSQTPSNKVTEKGKYVELRCDPISGHTALYWYRQSLGQGPEFLIYFQGTGAADDSGLPNDRFFAVRPEGSVSTLKIQRTERGDSAVYLCASSSIPQGTFGGEQFFGPGTRLTVL.

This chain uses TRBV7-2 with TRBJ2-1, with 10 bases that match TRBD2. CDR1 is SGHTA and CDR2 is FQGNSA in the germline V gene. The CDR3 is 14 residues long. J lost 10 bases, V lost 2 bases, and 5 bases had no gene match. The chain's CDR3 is CASSLSLAGDEQFF. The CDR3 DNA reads TGTGCCAGCAGCTTATCGCTAGCGGGGGACGAGCAGTTCTTC.

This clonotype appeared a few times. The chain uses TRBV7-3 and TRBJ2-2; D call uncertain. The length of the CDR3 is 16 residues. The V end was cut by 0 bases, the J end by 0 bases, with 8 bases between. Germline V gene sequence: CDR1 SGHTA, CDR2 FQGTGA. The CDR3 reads CASSLTIETNTGELFF. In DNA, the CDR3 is TGTGCCAGCAGCTTAACAATAGAGACGAACACCGGGGAGCTGTTTTTT.

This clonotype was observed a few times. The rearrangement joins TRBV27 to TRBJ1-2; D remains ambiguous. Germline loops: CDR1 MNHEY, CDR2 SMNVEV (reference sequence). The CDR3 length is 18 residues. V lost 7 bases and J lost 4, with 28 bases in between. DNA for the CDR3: TGTGCCAGCACCGCAACTTCGATAGGCTCCCTCATTCCCTATGGCTACACCTTC. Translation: CASTATSIGSLIPYGYTF.

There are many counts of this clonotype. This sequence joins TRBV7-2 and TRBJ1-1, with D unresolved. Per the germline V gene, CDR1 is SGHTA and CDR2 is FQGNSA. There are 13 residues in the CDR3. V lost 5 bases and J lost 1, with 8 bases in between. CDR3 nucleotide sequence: TGTGCCAGCAGCGCCCTCAGGAACACTGAAGCTTTCTTT. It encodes CASSALRNTEAFF.

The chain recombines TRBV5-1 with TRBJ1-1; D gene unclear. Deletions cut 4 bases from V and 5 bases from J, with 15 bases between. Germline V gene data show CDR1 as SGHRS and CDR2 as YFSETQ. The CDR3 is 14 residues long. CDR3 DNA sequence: TGCGCCAGCAGCCTAACGAGGGAGGTGACTGAAGCTTTCTTT. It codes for CASSLTREVTEAFF.

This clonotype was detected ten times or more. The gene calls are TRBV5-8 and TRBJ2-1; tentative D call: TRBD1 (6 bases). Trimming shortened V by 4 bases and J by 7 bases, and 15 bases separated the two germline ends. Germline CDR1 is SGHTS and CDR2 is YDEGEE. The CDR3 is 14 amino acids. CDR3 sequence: CASSIRTVRNEQFF. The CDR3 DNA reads TGTGCCAGCAGCATTCGGACAGTAAGAAATGAGCAGTTCTTC.

The DNA for the CDR3 is TGCAGCGTTGGGACAGGGGGCGGACAAGAGACCCAGTACTTC. Its protein is CSVGTGGGQETQYF. The rearrangement links TRBV29-1 to TRBJ2-5, with TRBD1 matching 11 bases. The CDR3 is 14 amino acids. Germline V lookup: CDR1 SQVTM, CDR2 ANQGSEA. V lost 4 bases to trimming and J lost 2 bases; unmatched junction nucleotides: 3.

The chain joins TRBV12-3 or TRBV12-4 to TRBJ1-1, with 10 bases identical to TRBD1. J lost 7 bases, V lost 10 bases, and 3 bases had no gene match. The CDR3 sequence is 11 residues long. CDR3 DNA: TGTGCCACTGGACAGGGGGGTGAAGCTTTCTTT. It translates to CATGQGGEAFF.

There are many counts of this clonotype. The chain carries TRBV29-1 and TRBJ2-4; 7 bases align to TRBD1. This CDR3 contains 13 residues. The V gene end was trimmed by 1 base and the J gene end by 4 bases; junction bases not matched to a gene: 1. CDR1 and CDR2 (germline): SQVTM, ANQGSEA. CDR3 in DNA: TGCAGCGTTGAAGGACAGGGAAAAAACATTCAGTACTTC. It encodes CSVEGQGKNIQYF.

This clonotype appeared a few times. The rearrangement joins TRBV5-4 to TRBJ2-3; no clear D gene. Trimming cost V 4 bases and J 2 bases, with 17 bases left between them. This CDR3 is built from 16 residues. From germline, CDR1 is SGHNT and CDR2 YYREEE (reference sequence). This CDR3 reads CASSLAGKTYTDTQYF. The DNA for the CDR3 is TGTGCCAGCAGCCTGGCAGGAAAGACCTACACAGATACGCAGTATTTT.

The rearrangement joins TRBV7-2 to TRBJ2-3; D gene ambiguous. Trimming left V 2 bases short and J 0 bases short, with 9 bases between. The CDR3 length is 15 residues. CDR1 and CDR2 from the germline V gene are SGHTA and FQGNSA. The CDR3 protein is CASSLSARSTDTQYF. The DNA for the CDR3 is TGTGCCAGCAGCTTATCCGCCCGAAGCACAGATACGCAGTATTTT.

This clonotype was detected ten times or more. CDR3 sequence: CASSLGTGEDTQYF. The DNA of the CDR3 is TGTGCCAGCAGCTTGGGGACAGGGGAGGATACGCAGTATTTT. This chain uses TRBV5-4 with TRBJ2-3; TRBD1 aligns across 9 bases. Germline CDR1 SGHNT, CDR2 YYREEE (reference sequence). V trimming: 0 bases; J trimming: 6 bases; junction bases outside the gene matches: 2. The CDR3 is 14 residues long.

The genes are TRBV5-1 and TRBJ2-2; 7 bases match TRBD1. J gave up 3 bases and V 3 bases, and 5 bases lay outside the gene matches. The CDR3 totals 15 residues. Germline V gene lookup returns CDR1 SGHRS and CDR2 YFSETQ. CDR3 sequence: CASSSTQGDTGELFF. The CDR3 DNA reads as TGCGCCAGCAGCTCTACTCAGGGGGACACCGGGGAGCTGTTTTTT.

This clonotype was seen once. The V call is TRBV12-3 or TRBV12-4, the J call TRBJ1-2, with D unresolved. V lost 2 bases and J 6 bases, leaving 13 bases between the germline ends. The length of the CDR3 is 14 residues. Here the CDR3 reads CASSLTSVGNGYTF. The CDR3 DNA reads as TGTGCCAGCAGTTTAACGTCGGTCGGAAATGGCTACACCTTC.

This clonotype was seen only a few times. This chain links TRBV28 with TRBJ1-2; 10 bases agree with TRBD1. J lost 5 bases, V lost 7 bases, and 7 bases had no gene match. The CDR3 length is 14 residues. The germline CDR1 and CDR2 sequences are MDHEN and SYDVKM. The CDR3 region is CASIRDRGTYGYTF. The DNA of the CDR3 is TGTGCCAGCATCCGGGACAGGGGAACATATGGCTACACCTTC.

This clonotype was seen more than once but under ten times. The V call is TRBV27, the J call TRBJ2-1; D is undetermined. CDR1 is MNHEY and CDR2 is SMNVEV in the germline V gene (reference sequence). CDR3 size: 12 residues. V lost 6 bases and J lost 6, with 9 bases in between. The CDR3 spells CASSSDLNEQFF. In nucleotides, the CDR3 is TGTGCCAGCAGCTCGGACCTCAATGAGCAGTTCTTC.

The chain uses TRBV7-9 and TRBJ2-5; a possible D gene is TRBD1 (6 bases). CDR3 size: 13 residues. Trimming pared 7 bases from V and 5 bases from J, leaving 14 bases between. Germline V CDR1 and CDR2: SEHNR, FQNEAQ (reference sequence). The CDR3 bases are TGTGCCAGCAACTGGGGACACCGGGAGACCCAGTACTTC. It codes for CASNWGHRETQYF.

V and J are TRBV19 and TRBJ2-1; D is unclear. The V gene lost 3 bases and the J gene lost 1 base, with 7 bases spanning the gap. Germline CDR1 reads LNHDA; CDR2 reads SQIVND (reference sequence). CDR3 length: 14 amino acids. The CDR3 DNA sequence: TGTGCCAGTAGTATGACTGATTCCTACAATGAGCAGTTCTTC. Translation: CASSMTDSYNEQFF.

The CDR3 region has the DNA TGTGCCAGCATTGGACAGGGCAATTCACCCCTCCACTTT. Encoded protein: CASIGQGNSPLHF. The rearrangement joins TRBV2 to TRBJ1-6, with 8 nucleotides matching TRBD1. CDR3 size: 13 residues. V trimming: 7 bases; J trimming: 7 bases; junction bases outside the gene matches: 3. The germline V gene encodes CDR1 SNHLY and CDR2 FYNNEI.

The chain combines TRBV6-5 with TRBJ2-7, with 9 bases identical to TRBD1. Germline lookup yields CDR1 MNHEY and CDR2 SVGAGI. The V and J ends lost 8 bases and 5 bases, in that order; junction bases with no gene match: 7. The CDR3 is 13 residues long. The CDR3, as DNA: TGTGCCAGCGCTGTGGACAGGGGAAACGAGCAGTACTTC. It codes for CASAVDRGNEQYF.

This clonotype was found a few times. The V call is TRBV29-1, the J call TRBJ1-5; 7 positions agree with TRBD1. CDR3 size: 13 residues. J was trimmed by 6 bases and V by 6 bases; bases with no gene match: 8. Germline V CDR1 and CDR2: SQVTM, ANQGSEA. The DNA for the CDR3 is TGCAGCGTCGTGGTAGGGGGCAGTCAGCCCCAGCATTTT. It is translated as CSVVVGGSQPQHF.

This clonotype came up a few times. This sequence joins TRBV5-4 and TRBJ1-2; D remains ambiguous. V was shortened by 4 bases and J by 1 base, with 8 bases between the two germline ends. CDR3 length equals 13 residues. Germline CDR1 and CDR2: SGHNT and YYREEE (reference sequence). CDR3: CASSLVDNYGYTF. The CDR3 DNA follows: TGTGCCAGCAGCCTCGTGGATAACTATGGCTACACCTTC.

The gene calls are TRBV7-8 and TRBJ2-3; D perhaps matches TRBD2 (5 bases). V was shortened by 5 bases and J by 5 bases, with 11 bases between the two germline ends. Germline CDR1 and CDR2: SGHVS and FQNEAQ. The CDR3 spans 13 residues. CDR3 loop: CASSQDFQDTQYF. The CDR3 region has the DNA TGTGCCAGCAGCCAGGACTTCCAAGATACGCAGTATTTT.